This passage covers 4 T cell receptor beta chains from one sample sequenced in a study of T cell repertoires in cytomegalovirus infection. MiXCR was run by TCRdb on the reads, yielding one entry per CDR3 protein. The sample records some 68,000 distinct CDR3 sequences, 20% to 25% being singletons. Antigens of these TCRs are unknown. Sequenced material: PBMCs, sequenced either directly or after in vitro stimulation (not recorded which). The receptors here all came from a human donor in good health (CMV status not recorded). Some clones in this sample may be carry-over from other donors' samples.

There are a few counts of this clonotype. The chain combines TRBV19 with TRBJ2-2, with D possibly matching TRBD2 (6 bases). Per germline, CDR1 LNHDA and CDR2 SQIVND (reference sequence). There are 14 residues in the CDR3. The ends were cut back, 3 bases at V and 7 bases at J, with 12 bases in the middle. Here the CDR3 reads CASSMNGRGGELFF. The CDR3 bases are TGTGCCAGTAGTATGAACGGGCGGGGCGGGGAGCTGTTTTTT.

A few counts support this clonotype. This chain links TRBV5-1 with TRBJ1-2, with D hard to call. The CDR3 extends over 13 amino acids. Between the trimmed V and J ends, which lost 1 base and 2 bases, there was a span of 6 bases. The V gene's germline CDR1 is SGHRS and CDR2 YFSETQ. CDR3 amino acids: CASSLTKNYGYTF. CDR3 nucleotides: TGCGCCAGCAGCTTGACCAAAAACTATGGCTACACCTTC.

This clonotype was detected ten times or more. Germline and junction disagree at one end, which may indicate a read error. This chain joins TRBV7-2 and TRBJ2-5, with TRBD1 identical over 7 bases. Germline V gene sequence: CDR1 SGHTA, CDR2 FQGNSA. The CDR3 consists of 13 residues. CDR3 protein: CASSRSDRAYMNF. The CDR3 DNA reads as TGTGCCAGCAGCCGTTCAGACAGGGCCTATATGAACTTC.

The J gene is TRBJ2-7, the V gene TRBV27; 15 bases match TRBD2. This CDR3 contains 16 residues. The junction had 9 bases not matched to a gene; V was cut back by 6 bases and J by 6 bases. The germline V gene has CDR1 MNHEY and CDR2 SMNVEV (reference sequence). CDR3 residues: CASSAGLAGGIGEQYV. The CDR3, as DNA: TGTGCCAGCAGCGCTGGACTAGCGGGAGGGATTGGCGAGCAGTACGTC.